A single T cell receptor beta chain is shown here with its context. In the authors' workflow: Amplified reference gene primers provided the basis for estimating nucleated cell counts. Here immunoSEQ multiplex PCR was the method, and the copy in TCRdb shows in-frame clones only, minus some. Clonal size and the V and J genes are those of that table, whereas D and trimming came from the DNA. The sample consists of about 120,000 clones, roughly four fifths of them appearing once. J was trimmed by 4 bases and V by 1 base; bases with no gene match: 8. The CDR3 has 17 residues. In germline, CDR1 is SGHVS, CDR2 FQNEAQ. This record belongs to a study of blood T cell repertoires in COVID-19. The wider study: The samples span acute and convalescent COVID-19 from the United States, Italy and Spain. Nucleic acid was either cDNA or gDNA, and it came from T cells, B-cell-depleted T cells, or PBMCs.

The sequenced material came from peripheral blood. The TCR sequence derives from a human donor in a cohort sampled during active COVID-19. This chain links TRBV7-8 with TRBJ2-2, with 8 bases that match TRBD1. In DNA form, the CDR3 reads TGTGCCAGCAGCTTAGGCCCAGGGGGCAGGGTCACCGGGGAGCTGTTTTTT. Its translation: CASSLGPGGRVTGELFF.